Presented here are 29 T cell receptor beta chains from one specimen sequenced in a study of metastatic and nonmetastatic thyroid tumors. Every patient was untreated before thyroid surgery. Using MiXCR, TCRdb re-called clones from the PCR reads. Altogether some 40,000 clones are present, around 24% being singletons, with the ten largest covering about 14%. Sequencing was carried out using tumor tissue. All receptors come from a female donor with papillary thyroid cancer or a benign thyroid nodule (not recorded which). Some clones in this sample may be carry-over from other donors' samples.

This clone was observed a few times. The rearrangement joins TRBV6-4 to TRBJ2-3; D unclear. In germline, CDR1 is MRHNA, CDR2 SNTAGT. The CDR3 loop spans 14 amino acids. V lost 5 bases to trimming and J lost 0 bases, with 9 bases between them. The CDR3 nucleotides read TGTGCCAGCAGTTTAGATGCTAGCACAGATACGCAGTATTTT. This gives the protein CASSLDASTDTQYF.

The chain carries TRBV20-1 and TRBJ2-7; D is unresolved. The V end lost 2 bases, the J end lost 9 bases, and 17 bases lay between the germline ends. Germline V gene data show CDR1 as DFQATT and CDR2 as SNEGSKA (reference sequence). CDR3 length: 13 residues. CDR3 coding DNA: TGCAGTGCTAGAAGGAAGGCGGAGTTAAGGCAGTACTTC. It specifies CSARRKAELRQYF.

Many counts were recorded for this clone. This sample also contains other DNA sequences that code for the same CDR3. This chain joins TRBV6-4 and TRBJ2-2; TRBD1 matches 8 bases. Germline values: CDR1 MRHNA, CDR2 SNTAGT. The CDR3 totals 14 residues. The J segment lost 3 bases and the V segment lost 5 bases, leaving 2 bases of the junction unmatched. The CDR3 nucleotides are TGTGCCAGCAGTCAGGGGGCCGACACCGGGGAGCTGTTTTTT. It translates to CASSQGADTGELFF.

This clone was picked up a small number of times. The same CDR3 also results from other DNA sequences found in this sample. The V call is TRBV6-5, the J call TRBJ1-4; TRBD1 matches at 8 bases. CDR1 and CDR2 from the germline V gene are MNHEY and SVGAGI. The CDR3 runs 15 residues. J gave up 5 bases and V 9 bases, and 11 bases lay outside the gene matches. The CDR3 bases are TGTGCCAGTAGCTACTCGTCAGGGGGCAATGAAAAACTGTTTTTT. Translating gives CASSYSSGGNEKLFF.

This clone was seen many times. This sequence joins TRBV4-1 and TRBJ1-1; 7 bases align to TRBD1. CDR3 length: 16 amino acids. The germline gives CDR1 MGHRA, CDR2 YSYEKL. Unmatched junction bases numbered 13, after V lost 4 bases and J lost 5 bases. Written as DNA, the CDR3 is TGCGCCAGCAGCCTTCCCCCTCGACAGGGTAGGACTGAAGCTTTCTTT. This codes for CASSLPPRQGRTEAFF.

The sample holds a few counts of this clone. A much larger clone lies a single base off, so this may be a read error. The rearrangement uses TRBV20-1 and TRBJ2-5; TRBD2 is a possible D gene (7 bases). The germline gives CDR1 DFQATT, CDR2 SNEGSKA (reference sequence). V lost 1 base and J 1 base, leaving 16 bases between the germline ends. There are 16 residues in the CDR3. CDR3 nucleotides: TGCAGTGCTAGAGGGGGGCCCGGGGGGCCCCAAGAGACCCAGTACTTC. It translates to CSARGGPGGPQETQYF.

Relative to its sample, this clone is medium-sized (0.01 to 0.1%). V usage is TRBV6-1 and J usage is TRBJ2-7, with D possibly TRBD1 on 7 matching bases. The CDR3 contains 16 residues. Deletions cut 8 bases from V and 4 bases from J, with 24 bases between. Germline CDR1 and CDR2: MNHNS and SASEGT. The CDR3 DNA is TGTGCCAGCCGTAGACAGGGTGCCCTCGCGGGGTACGAGCAGTACTTC. Translating gives CASRRQGALAGYEQYF.

This clone occurred many times. V usage is TRBV5-4 and J usage is TRBJ2-1; 8 nucleotides align to TRBD2. The CDR3 runs to 13 residues. Germline V gene data show CDR1 as SGHNT and CDR2 as YYREEE (reference sequence). The V segment lost 5 bases and the J segment 10 bases; nucleotides outside the gene matches: 8. The CDR3, as DNA: TGTGCCAGCAGGACTAGCGAGAGAGGGGAGCAGTTCTTC. Protein: CASRTSERGEQFF.

The rearrangement links TRBV5-1 to TRBJ1-2; the match to TRBD1 covers 7 bases. Germline V CDR1 and CDR2: SGHRS, YFSETQ. The CDR3 spans 14 residues. The V segment lost 2 bases and the J segment 3 bases; nucleotides outside the gene matches: 4. The chain's CDR3 is CASSFDRADYGYTF. The DNA for the CDR3 is TGCGCCAGCAGCTTCGACAGGGCTGACTATGGCTACACCTTC.

This clone was seen more than once but under ten times. The gene calls are TRBV6-4 and TRBJ2-2, with 12 bases fitting TRBD2. Trimming took 7 bases from V and 3 from J; bases not matched to a gene: 3. The CDR3 sequence is 15 residues long. The V gene's germline CDR1 is MRHNA and CDR2 SNTAGT. The CDR3 region is CASTRLAGDTGELFF. CDR3 DNA sequence: TGTGCCAGCACGAGACTAGCGGGAGACACCGGGGAGCTGTTTTTT.

V usage is TRBV18 and J usage is TRBJ2-2; D gene unclear. V lost 8 bases, J lost 3 bases, and 7 bases lay in between. CDR3 length: 12 residues. Germline V gene data show CDR1 as KGHSH and CDR2 as LQKENI. The CDR3 region is CASRTDTGELFF. The DNA of the CDR3 is TGTGCCAGCCGTACAGACACCGGGGAGCTGTTTTTT. The full variable domain, with the rest looked up from reference TRBV18 and TRBJ2-2, is NAGVMQNPRHLVRRRGQEARLRCSPMKGHSHVYWYRQLPEEGLKFMVYLQKENIIDESGMPKERFSAEFPKEGPSILRIQQVVRGDSAAYFCASRTDTGELFFGEGSRLTVL.

This clone appeared many times. V and J are TRBV3-1 and TRBJ2-5; 8 bases fit TRBD2. Germline V gene lookup returns CDR1 LGHDT and CDR2 YNNKEL (reference sequence). V trimming: 4 bases; J trimming: 3 bases; junction bases outside the gene matches: 13. The CDR3 is made up of 17 amino acids. The CDR3 DNA follows: TGTGCCAGCAGCCCCATAGTATTAGCGGGAAGTGAAGAGACCCAGTACTTC. It specifies CASSPIVLAGSEETQYF.

A word on this clone: It is unclear where the CDR3 begins or ends on the DNA, so no DNA is shown, and the CDR3 is as TCRdb lists it. The rearrangement joins TRBV29-1 to TRBJ2-7; the DNA was not compared with TRBD1, the D call given in the table. Per germline, CDR1 SQVTM and CDR2 ANQGSEA. The CDR3 is 11 amino acids long, termini counted. CDR3 residues: CSVATGNDRYF.

Notes on this clone: Given the absence of the conserved phenylalanine or tryptophan at the CDR3 end, a read error is likely. The rearrangement joins TRBV7-9 to TRBJ2-6; D is ambiguous. The CDR3 covers 15 residues. CDR1 is SEHNR and CDR2 is FQNEAQ in the germline V gene (reference sequence). The CDR3 reads CAISLRISGANVLTL. In DNA, the CDR3 is TGTGCCATCAGCTTAAGGATCTCTGGGGCCAACGTCCTGACTCTC.

In this sample, this clone turned up a few times. The chain uses TRBV28 and TRBJ1-5; TRBD1 is a possible D gene (6 bases). V was pared by 2 bases and J by 0 bases, with 14 bases between. The CDR3 has 17 residues. Germline V gives CDR1 MDHEN, CDR2 SYDVKM. This CDR3 is CASSLSGGRRSNQPQHF. The CDR3 DNA sequence: TGTGCCAGCAGTTTAAGTGGGGGCCGTCGTAGCAATCAGCCCCAGCATTTT.

This clone came up many times. A much larger clone lies one base from this, so it may be a read error. The chain has TRBV11-3 and TRBJ2-3, with D perhaps TRBD1 (6 bases). With 1 base removed from V and 0 bases from J, the gap between germline ends came to 11 bases. This CDR3 comprises 16 residues. Germline loops: CDR1 SGHNT, CDR2 YENEEA. Written as DNA, the CDR3 is TGTGCCAGCAGCTTAGGGGGGCCCGTGAGCACAGATACGCAGTATTTT. The encoded protein is CASSLGGPVSTDTQYF.

This clone has only one observation. The CDR3 sequence is CASRGLEISYEQYF. CDR3 nucleotide sequence: TGTGCCAGCCGGGGACTCGAAATCTCCTACGAGCAGTACTTC. This chain links TRBV18 with TRBJ2-7, with D possibly being TRBD2 (6 bases). Between the trimmed V and J ends, which lost 8 bases and 0 bases, there was a span of 14 bases. Germline V gene sequence: CDR1 KGHSH, CDR2 LQKENI. The length of the CDR3 is 14 residues.

This clone was counted a few times. The V gene is TRBV6-6, the J gene TRBJ2-7, with a weak D call TRBD2 (6 bases). The CDR3 is 18 residues long. Germline assignment: CDR1 MNHNY and CDR2 SVGAGI (reference sequence). Trimming stripped 4 bases from V and 0 bases from J, with 22 bases between. CDR3 coding DNA: TGTGCCAGCAGTTCCTGGCGGCTGGTGGTACTAGCCTCCTACGAGCAGTACTTC. Translated: CASSSWRLVVLASYEQYF.

In its sample, this clone was seen a few times. The chain links TRBV6-1 to TRBJ2-5; D gene unclear. The germline gives CDR1 MNHNS, CDR2 SASEGT. The CDR3 runs 16 residues. Deletions cut 2 bases from V and 5 bases from J, with 18 bases between. CDR3: CASSECKRHGWETQYF. The CDR3 bases are TGTGCCAGCAGTGAATGCAAGAGGCATGGCTGGGAGACCCAGTACTTC.

This chain connects TRBV7-3 to TRBJ2-6; D is uncertain. Germline V gene sequence: CDR1 SGHTA, CDR2 FQGTGA. This CDR3 contains 15 residues. V dropped 5 bases and J dropped 5 bases, with 13 bases sitting between them. CDR3 nucleotide sequence: TGTGCCAGCAGCAGTGGAAATAGTCGGGCCAACGTCCTGACTTTC. Translated, it gives CASSSGNSRANVLTF.

This clone was recorded many times. The chain employs TRBV12-3 or TRBV12-4 and TRBJ2-2; 14 positions agree with TRBD2. The CDR3 is made up of 16 amino acids. V was pared by 5 bases and J by 3 bases, with 2 bases of the junction left unmatched. CDR3 coding DNA: TGTGCCAGCAGTCGACTAGCGGGGGGGCACACCGGGGAGCTGTTTTTT. Its protein is CASSRLAGGHTGELFF.

This clone showed up just a few times. This sequence joins TRBV6-2 or TRBV6-3 and TRBJ1-1; the D gene is possibly TRBD1 (5 bases). The CDR3 contains 17 residues. V lost 4 bases and J lost 2, with 20 bases in between. CDR1 MNHEY and CDR2 SVGEGT come from the germline V gene. CDR3 bases: TGTGCCAGCAGTTTTATCAACTTCGGACAACCTAACACTGAAGCTTTCTTT. This codes for CASSFINFGQPNTEAFF.

This chain links TRBV28 with TRBJ2-4; no clear D gene. The CDR3 runs to 16 residues. Deletions cut 7 bases from V and 4 bases from J, with 20 bases between. The germline CDR1 and CDR2 sequences are MDHEN and SYDVKM. The CDR3 DNA reads TGTGCCAGCACCACCCTTTCAGGATCCCTTAAAAACATTCAGTACTTC. It specifies CASTTLSGSLKNIQYF.

This clone was detected only once. The chain joins TRBV7-3 to TRBJ2-1; D may be TRBD2 (5 bases). Per germline, CDR1 SGHTA and CDR2 FQGTGA. Trimming took 5 bases from V and 3 from J, leaving 17 bases between them. The CDR3 is made up of 16 amino acids. This chain's CDR3 is CASSLKGTGFYNEQFF. CDR3 coding DNA: TGTGCCAGCAGCCTAAAGGGCACGGGGTTCTACAATGAGCAGTTCTTC. Full variable domain (remainder filled in from reference TRBV7-3 and TRBJ2-1): GAGVSQTPSNKVTEKGKYVELRCDPISGHTALYWYRQSLGQGPEFLIYFQGTGAADDSGLPNDRFFAVRPEGSVSTLKIQRTERGDSAVYLCASSLKGTGFYNEQFFGPGTRLTVL.

There are a few counts of this clone. The sample has other DNA sequences that encode this CDR3 too. This sequence joins TRBV10-3 and TRBJ1-5, with a possible D match to TRBD1 (5 bases). Between the trimmed V and J ends, which lost 8 bases and 0 bases, there was a span of 11 bases. Per the germline V gene, CDR1 is ENHRY and CDR2 is SYGVKD. This CDR3 is 14 amino acids long. CDR3 in amino acids: CAIGTGDSNQPQHF. Here the CDR3 DNA reads TGTGCCATCGGAACAGGCGATAGCAATCAGCCCCAGCATTTT.

The CDR3 reads CGCGTGNYGYTF. The CDR3 coding sequence is TGCGGATGCGGGACAGGAAACTATGGCTACACCTTC. This chain joins TRBV20-1 and TRBJ1-2, with 8 bases lining up with TRBD1. Per the germline V gene, CDR1 is DFQATT and CDR2 is SNEGSKA (reference sequence). CDR3 length: 12 residues.

This clone was seen ten or more times. V is TRBV20-1 and J is TRBJ1-2; D is ambiguous. Germline V gene data show CDR1 as DFQATT and CDR2 as SNEGSKA (reference sequence). Trimming removed 6 bases from V and 8 bases from J, with 7 bases in between. This CDR3 is built from 9 residues. The CDR3: CSAEEGYTF. The DNA of the CDR3 is TGCAGTGCAGAGGAAGGCTACACCTTC.

J is TRBJ2-7 and V is TRBV19; TRBD2 is a possible D gene (7 bases). V was cut by 5 bases and J by 4 bases, with 12 bases left in between. The CDR3 loop spans 13 amino acids. Germline CDR1 is LNHDA and CDR2 is SQIVND (reference sequence). The CDR3 reads CASSPGGAYEQYF. CDR3 in DNA: TGTGCCAGTAGTCCTGGGGGGGCGTACGAGCAGTACTTC.

This clone was seen many times. In the same sample, other DNA sequences code for this CDR3. The V gene is TRBV7-9, the J gene TRBJ2-7, with D possibly being TRBD2 (7 bases). Germline CDR1 and CDR2: SEHNR and FQNEAQ (reference sequence). Trimming took 0 bases from V and 4 from J, leaving 10 bases between them. The CDR3 covers 14 residues. The CDR3 loop is CASSLAGGQYEQYF. DNA for the CDR3: TGTGCCAGCAGCTTAGCCGGGGGGCAGTACGAGCAGTACTTC.